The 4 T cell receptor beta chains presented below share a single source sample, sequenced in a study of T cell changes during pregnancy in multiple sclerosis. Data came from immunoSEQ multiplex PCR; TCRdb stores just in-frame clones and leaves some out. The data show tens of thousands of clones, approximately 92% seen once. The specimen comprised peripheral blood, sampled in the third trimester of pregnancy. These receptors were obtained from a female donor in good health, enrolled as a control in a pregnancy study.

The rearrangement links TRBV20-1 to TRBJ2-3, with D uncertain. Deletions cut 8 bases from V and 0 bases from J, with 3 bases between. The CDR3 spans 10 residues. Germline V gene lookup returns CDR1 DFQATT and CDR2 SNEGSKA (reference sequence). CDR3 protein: CSSSTDTQYF. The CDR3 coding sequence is TGCAGTTCAAGCACAGATACGCAGTATTTT.

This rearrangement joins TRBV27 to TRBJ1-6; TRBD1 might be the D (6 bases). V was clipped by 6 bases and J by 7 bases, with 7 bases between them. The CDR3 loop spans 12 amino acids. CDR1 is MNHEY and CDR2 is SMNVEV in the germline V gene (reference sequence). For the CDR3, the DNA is TGTGCCAGCAGAAGGGGGAATTCACCCCTCCACTTT. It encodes CASRRGNSPLHF.

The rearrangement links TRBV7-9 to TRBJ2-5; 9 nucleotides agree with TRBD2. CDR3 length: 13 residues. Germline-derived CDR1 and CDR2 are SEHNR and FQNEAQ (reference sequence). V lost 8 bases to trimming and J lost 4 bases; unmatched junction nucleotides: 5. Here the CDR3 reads CASGTSITETQYF. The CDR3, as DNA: TGTGCCAGCGGGACTAGCATAACAGAGACCCAGTACTTC. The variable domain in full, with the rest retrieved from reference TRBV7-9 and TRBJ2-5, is DTGVSQNPRHKITKRGQNVTFRCDPISEHNRLYWYRQTLGQGPEFLTYFQNEAQLEKSRLLSDRFSAERPKGSFSTLEIQRTEQGDSAMYLCASGTSITETQYFGPGTRLLVL.

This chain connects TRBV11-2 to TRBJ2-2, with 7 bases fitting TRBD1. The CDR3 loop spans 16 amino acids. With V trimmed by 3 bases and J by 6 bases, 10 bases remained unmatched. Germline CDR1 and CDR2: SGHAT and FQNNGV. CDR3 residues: CASSFKGGANAGELFF. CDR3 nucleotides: TGTGCCAGCAGCTTCAAAGGGGGCGCGAATGCCGGGGAGCTGTTTTTT.